Shown below are 11 T cell receptor beta chains from a single sample sequenced in a study of regulatory T cells in long-lasting Graves disease. Investigators prepared the TCR beta libraries by applying iRepertoire HTBI primers and Arm-PCR of CDR3 regions. TCRdb reprocessed the multiplex PCR reads via MiXCR and lists one record per CDR3 protein. The sample consists of more than 400,000 distinct CDR3 sequences, 16% of them appearing once. Time point here: newly diagnosed GD, antithyroid drugs for less than 3 months. Construction of the TCR library relied on RNA isolated from PBMCs. This sample also belongs to another study, concerning T cells in Graves' hyperthyroidism and ophthalmopathy.

The sequenced sample was peripheral blood mononuclear cells (PBMCs), obtained at new diagnosis, from a patient treated with antithyroid drugs. The receptors come from a woman aged 25 to 39 with Graves disease.

This clonotype was counted ten times or more. This sequence joins TRBV7-2 and TRBJ2-3; D is ambiguous. This CDR3 has 14 amino acids. V was shortened by 4 bases and J by 2 bases, with 10 bases between the two germline ends. CDR1 SGHTA and CDR2 FQGNSA come from the germline V gene. The CDR3 coding sequence is TGTGCCAGCAGCTCGGACGGTTTCACAGATACGCAGTATTTT. It is translated as CASSSDGFTDTQYF.

A few counts support this clonotype. The chain joins TRBV5-5 to TRBJ2-5; D is ambiguous. The CDR3 has 15 residues. V lost 2 bases to trimming and J lost 4 bases, with 15 bases between them. Germline CDR1 and CDR2: SGHKS and YYEKEE (reference sequence). DNA of the CDR3: TGTGCCAGCAGCTTCCAACGGACCGATGGAGAGACCCAGTACTTC. Its protein is CASSFQRTDGETQYF.

A few counts support this clonotype. V gene TRBV6-4 combines with J gene TRBJ1-5; 7 bases align to TRBD1. Germline values: CDR1 MRHNA, CDR2 SNTAGT. Germline trimming cut 2 bases from V and 0 bases from J; bases unmatched to any gene: 28. The CDR3 consists of 24 residues. CDR3 residues: CASSDAKSKIPGTAGTDSNQPQHF. CDR3 DNA sequence: TGTGCCAGCAGTGACGCCAAATCTAAAATTCCTGGGACAGCCGGGACGGATAGCAATCAGCCCCAGCATTTT.

This chain links TRBV11-2 with TRBJ2-3; TRBD2 agrees at 8 bases. CDR1 is SGHAT, CDR2 FQNNGV, per germline. The CDR3 consists of 15 residues. Trimming cost V 6 bases and J 9 bases; bases outside gene matches: 14. Here the CDR3 reads CASSPLARSGGTQYF. As DNA, the CDR3 is TGTGCCAGCAGTCCACTAGCGCGGAGCGGGGGCACGCAGTATTTT.

This clonotype was seen many times. The DNA of the CDR3 is TGTGCCAGCAGTTACCCGGGGACTATCTACAATGAGCAGTTCTTC. Its protein is CASSYPGTIYNEQFF. This sequence joins TRBV6-5 and TRBJ2-1; TRBD2 agrees at 7 bases. This CDR3 region has 15 residues. Trimming removed 2 bases from V and 3 bases from J; junction bases left unmatched: 4. Per germline, CDR1 MNHEY and CDR2 SVGAGI.

This clonotype showed up just a few times. V usage is TRBV7-9 and J usage is TRBJ2-5, with D perhaps assigned TRBD1 or TRBD2 (5 bases each). CDR3 length equals 14 residues. Looked up from germline, CDR1 is SEHNR and CDR2 is FQNEAQ (reference sequence). V dropped 0 bases and J dropped 7 bases, with 12 bases sitting between them. The CDR3, as DNA: TGTGCCAGCAGCTTAGCGGGATTTGGGGGGACCCAGTACTTC. Residues: CASSLAGFGGTQYF.

This clonotype has at least ten counts. This sequence joins TRBV3-1 and TRBJ2-2; a weak D match, TRBD1 (5 bases). This CDR3 region has 14 residues. The V gene's germline CDR1 is LGHDT and CDR2 YNNKEL (reference sequence). The V end lost 4 bases, the J end lost 6 bases, and 12 bases lay between the germline ends. The CDR3 coding sequence is TGTGCCAGCAGCCCGTACAGGTTTCCCGGGGAGCTGTTTTTT. It yields the protein CASSPYRFPGELFF.

This chain joins TRBV19 and TRBJ2-1, with 11 positions matching TRBD2. The CDR3 consists of 15 residues. Trimming cost V 7 bases and J 6 bases; bases outside gene matches: 8. Germline V gene sequence: CDR1 LNHDA, CDR2 SQIVND (reference sequence). The CDR3 DNA sequence: TGTGCCAGTAACATCCTAGCGGGAGGTTTCAATGAGCAGTTCTTC. Its protein product is CASNILAGGFNEQFF.

There are many counts of this clonotype. The rearrangement joins TRBV12-3 or TRBV12-4 to TRBJ1-2; D ambiguous. This CDR3 is built from 13 residues. The ends were cut back, 11 bases at V and 3 bases at J, with 16 bases in the middle. DNA for the CDR3: TGTGCCCGGCGGCGTCCCCCCGACTATGGCTACACCTTC. This codes for CARRRPPDYGYTF.

A few counts support this clonotype. This rearrangement joins TRBV2 to TRBJ1-2; D is unclear. The CDR3 has 12 residues. Trimming stripped 0 bases from V and 7 bases from J, with 6 bases between. CDR1 and CDR2 (germline): SNHLY, FYNNEI. This CDR3 is CASSEASVGYTF. In DNA, the CDR3 is TGTGCCAGCAGTGAAGCTTCGGTTGGCTACACCTTC.

In its sample, this clonotype was seen many times. The V and J genes are TRBV7-8 and TRBJ1-1; D might be TRBD1 (6 bases). The CDR3 is 15 residues long. Germline CDR1 is SGHVS and CDR2 is FQNEAQ. V was cut by 0 bases and J by 14 bases, with 22 bases left in between. The CDR3 nucleotides read TGTGCCAGCAGCTTAGCCCTGACAGGTCCATCCCAGGGCTTCTTT. This encodes CASSLALTGPSQGFF.